A selection of T cell receptor beta chains follows, all from one sample in a study of identical twins. From the 5' RACE reads, TCRdb called clonotypes with MiXCR, one entry per CDR3 protein. The profile covers some 570,000 distinct CDR3 sequences, with around 20% appearing a single time and approximately 0.5% taken by the ten largest. The data also belong to a second study, concerning yellow fever vaccine responses in identical twins.

Sequenced material: CD4+ T cells sorted from blood. These receptors were obtained from a woman under 30 in good health. CDR3s include the opening cysteine and the closing phenylalanine or tryptophan. The D gene is left open where the match is weak. Clone size is not always given. Where it is, it says once, few, many or a class for expanded clones.

TRBJ2-7,-,few,TRBV12-5,CASGLALGYEQYF,TGTGCTAGTGGTTTGGCTTTGGGCTACGAGCAGTACTTC
TRBJ1-1,-,-,TRBV20-1,CSAIGKNTEAFF,TGCAGTGCTATAGGAAAGAACACTGAAGCTTTCTTT
TRBJ2-2,-,few,TRBV7-8,CASSPQAVGTGVTGELFF,TGTGCCAGCAGCCCACAGGCGGTGGGGACGGGGGTCACCGGGGAGCTGTTTTTT
TRBJ2-7,TRBD1,few,TRBV4-1,CASSSRTGSDEQYF,TGCGCCAGCAGCTCGCGGACAGGGTCCGACGAGCAGTACTTC
TRBJ2-2,-,-,TRBV7-9,CASRLDLNTGELFF,TGTGCCAGCAGGCTAGACTTGAACACCGGGGAGCTGTTTTTT
TRBJ2-3,-,-,TRBV10-3,CAIWGTDTQYF,TGTGCCATCTGGGGCACAGATACGCAGTATTTT
TRBJ2-7,TRBD1,-,TRBV29-1,CSVVGQINEQYF,TGCAGCGTTGTGGGACAGATCAACGAGCAGTACTTC
TRBJ1-1,-,many,TRBV12-3/TRBV12-4,CASSLNRVMNTEAFF,TGTGCCAGCAGTTTAAACAGAGTCATGAACACTGAAGCTTTCTTT
TRBJ2-3,TRBD2,-,TRBV7-9,CASSLTSGNYADTQYF,TGTGCCAGCAGCTTGACTAGCGGGAACTACGCAGATACGCAGTATTTT
TRBJ2-6,-,-,TRBV14,CASSQDRSSGANVLTF,TGTGCCAGCAGCCAAGATAGAAGCTCTGGGGCCAACGTCCTGACTTTC
TRBJ2-3,-,few,TRBV7-6,CASSLALQGTDTQYF,TGTGCCAGCAGCTTAGCGCTGCAGGGCACAGATACGCAGTATTTT
TRBJ2-1,-,-,TRBV10-3,CAMGAGDLSYNEQFF,TGTGCCATGGGGGCGGGGGACCTCTCCTACAATGAGCAGTTCTTC
TRBJ2-3,TRBD2,-,TRBV20-1,CSARAGATDTQYF,TGCAGTGCTAGGGCGGGAGCCACAGATACGCAGTATTTT
TRBJ2-3,-,-,TRBV10-2,CASSEPFRDSFTDTQYF,TGCGCCAGCAGTGAGCCATTCCGGGACTCGTTCACAGATACGCAGTATTTT
TRBJ1-1,TRBD1,-,TRBV12-3/TRBV12-4,CASSPWTGDTEAFF,TGTGCCAGCAGTCCATGGACAGGGGACACTGAAGCTTTCTTT
TRBJ2-4,-,few,TRBV12-3/TRBV12-4,CASSFKRAKNIQYF,TGTGCCAGCAGTTTTAAGCGAGCCAAAAACATTCAGTACTTC
TRBJ1-2,-,few,TRBV2,CASSAPGDGYTF,TGTGCCAGCAGTGCCCCTGGGGATGGCTACACCTTC
TRBJ2-3,-,-,TRBV10-3,CAISEGYQSTDTQYF,TGTGCCATCAGTGAGGGCTACCAATCCACAGATACGCAGTATTTT
TRBJ1-2,TRBD1,few,TRBV20-1,CSADPDRADYGYTF,TGCAGTGCGGACCCGGACAGGGCGGACTATGGCTACACCTTC
TRBJ1-1,-,-,TRBV24-1,CATSTPGQPAEAFF,TGTGCCACCAGTACCCCTGGACAGCCAGCCGAAGCTTTCTTT
TRBJ2-3,TRBD1,-,TRBV20-1,CSAREGTVRTDTQYF,TGCAGTGCTAGGGAAGGGACAGTCCGTACAGATACGCAGTATTTT
TRBJ2-2,TRBD2,few,TRBV5-1,CASSPGLGTGELFF,TGCGCCAGCAGCCCGGGACTAGGGACCGGGGAGCTGTTTTTT
TRBJ2-1,TRBD1,-,TRBV27,CASSYRQGEQFF,TGTGCCAGCAGTTACCGACAGGGCGAGCAGTTCTTC
TRBJ2-5,-,few,TRBV29-1,CSIYRQGETQYF,TGCAGCATCTACAGACAAGGAGAGACCCAGTACTTC
TRBJ1-2,-,-,TRBV12-3/TRBV12-4,CASTRRGDYGYTF,TGTGCCAGCACCCGAAGAGGGGACTATGGCTACACCTTC
TRBJ1-2,-,-,TRBV27,CASSLQNRGGGYTF,TGTGCCAGCAGTTTACAAAATCGGGGAGGCGGCTACACCTTC
TRBJ1-5,-,few,TRBV12-3/TRBV12-4,CASSLSPVGGGNQPQHF,TGTGCCAGCAGTTTAAGCCCCGTGGGGGGCGGCAATCAGCCCCAGCATTTT
TRBJ2-7,-,-,TRBV12-3/TRBV12-4,CASSLASGGHEQYF,TGTGCCAGCAGTTTAGCTAGCGGCGGCCACGAGCAGTACTTC
TRBJ2-1,TRBD2,few,TRBV11-1,CASSLVMPSGRASAYNEQFF,TGTGCCAGCAGCTTAGTAATGCCTAGCGGGAGGGCTTCAGCCTACAATGAGCAGTTCTTC
TRBJ2-2,-,-,TRBV19,CASSVGTINTGELFF,TGTGCCAGTAGTGTCGGGACAATCAACACCGGGGAGCTGTTTTTT
TRBJ1-2,TRBD1,few,TRBV5-1,CASSFSGTDNGYTF,TGCGCCAGCAGCTTCTCCGGGACAGACAATGGCTACACCTTC
TRBJ2-1,-,few,TRBV2,CASSAESSYNEQFF,TGTGCCAGCAGTGCGGAGAGCTCCTACAATGAGCAGTTCTTC
TRBJ2-7,TRBD1,-,TRBV2,CASSLGQAISYEQYF,TGTGCCAGCAGTCTTGGACAGGCAATCTCCTACGAGCAGTACTTC
TRBJ1-5,-,few,TRBV3-1,CASSQFAGASPQHF,TGTGCCAGCAGCCAATTCGCAGGGGCCTCGCCCCAGCATTTT
TRBJ1-1,TRBD1,-,TRBV29-1,CSVGQGGEAFF,TGCAGCGTTGGACAGGGGGGAGAAGCTTTCTTT
TRBJ2-1,-,few,TRBV7-2,CASSFLRTQTYNEQFF,TGTGCCAGCAGCTTCCTCCGGACGCAGACTTACAATGAGCAGTTCTTC